These 26 T cell receptor beta chains came from one sample sequenced in a study of T cell responses to AZD1222 COVID-19 vaccine. The protocol was immunoSEQ multiplex PCR, while the TCRdb copy is restricted to in-frame clones and leaves out a portion. The table for this sample gives 150,000 or so clones. Sequencing was carried out using peripheral blood. These receptors were obtained from an adult in good health.

The chain recombines TRBV6-5 with TRBJ1-2, with D hard to call. V lost 10 bases and J 0 bases, leaving 6 bases between the germline ends. From germline, CDR1 is MNHEY and CDR2 SVGAGI. The length of the CDR3 is 11 residues. DNA for the CDR3: TGTGCCAAAGTACCTAACTATGGCTACACCTTC. It codes for CAKVPNYGYTF.

The J gene is TRBJ1-5, the V gene TRBV28; D not resolved. The germline gives CDR1 MDHEN, CDR2 SYDVKM. V dropped 10 bases and J dropped 2 bases, with 18 bases sitting between them. The CDR3 consists of 15 residues. The CDR3 spells CATKVTWLGNQPQHF. The CDR3 region has the DNA TGTGCCACCAAAGTCACGTGGCTTGGCAATCAGCCCCAGCATTTT.

This CDR3 reads CAWSLGTGGETQYF. DNA of the CDR3: TGTGCCTGGAGTCTCGGGACAGGAGGCGAGACCCAGTACTTC. The V gene is TRBV30, the J gene TRBJ2-5; 8 bases align to TRBD1. V shed 2 bases, J shed 5 bases, and the junction held 7 bases outside the gene matches. CDR1 GTSNPN and CDR2 SVGIG come from the germline V gene (reference sequence). The CDR3 is made up of 14 amino acids.

V gene TRBV7-3 combines with J gene TRBJ1-2, with TRBD1 matching 7 bases. Trimming removed 5 bases from V and 5 bases from J; junction bases left unmatched: 5. This CDR3 contains 13 residues. Germline V lookup: CDR1 SGHTA, CDR2 FQGTGA. The CDR3 loop is CASSRQGGYGYTF. Written as DNA, the CDR3 is TGTGCCAGCAGCCGCCAGGGGGGTTATGGCTACACCTTC.

The chain couples TRBV11-2 to TRBJ2-7, with 7 bases aligning to TRBD2. The CDR3 is made up of 15 amino acids. The germline V gene has CDR1 SGHAT and CDR2 FQNNGV. Unmatched junction bases numbered 11, after V lost 5 bases and J lost 4 bases. CDR3 in DNA: TGTGCCAGCAGCCTCACGAAGGGAGGGTGGTACGAGCAGTACTTC. This encodes CASSLTKGGWYEQYF.

This chain links TRBV12-3 or TRBV12-4 with TRBJ2-2, with D unclear. The CDR3 has 12 residues. V was trimmed by 1 base and J by 7 bases, leaving 4 bases between them. CDR3 residues: CASSLVHGELFF. The CDR3 bases are TGTGCCAGCAGTTTAGTCCACGGGGAGCTGTTTTTT.

The genes are TRBV28 and TRBJ1-2; D perhaps matches TRBD1 (5 bases). The V and J ends lost 3 bases and 4 bases respectively, with 18 bases between them. There are 16 residues in the CDR3. Looked up from germline, CDR1 is MDHEN and CDR2 is SYDVKM. CDR3 sequence reads: CASSLGTPGWGYGYTF. CDR3 nucleotide sequence: TGTGCCAGCAGTTTGGGGACGCCCGGTTGGGGCTATGGCTACACCTTC.

The chain uses TRBV28 and TRBJ1-2; 8 bases align to TRBD1. The V gene end was trimmed by 7 bases and the J gene end by 2 bases; junction bases not matched to a gene: 6. Germline CDR1 reads MDHEN; CDR2 reads SYDVKM. The CDR3 has 14 residues. Written as DNA, the CDR3 is TGTGCCAGCACCAGGGGACAGGTGAACTATGGCTACACCTTC. Translating it yields CASTRGQVNYGYTF.

The rearrangement links TRBV7-2 to TRBJ2-7; TRBD2 might be the D (5 bases). The germline V and J ends were trimmed by 5 bases and 1 base, with 15 bases remaining between them. CDR1 is SGHTA and CDR2 is FQGNSA in the germline V gene. This CDR3 region has 15 residues. The CDR3 spells CASSPARRGSYEQYF. The CDR3, as DNA: TGTGCCAGCAGCCCAGCTCGGCGAGGGTCCTACGAGCAGTACTTC.

The CDR3 reads CASSGALRPTEAFF. In DNA, the CDR3 is TGTGCCAGCAGCGGGGCCTTAAGGCCCACTGAAGCTTTCTTT. J is TRBJ1-1 and V is TRBV5-4, with TRBD1 as a possible D gene (5 bases). Trimming took off 4 bases at V and 4 bases at J, with 14 bases between the two ends. The CDR3 is 14 residues long. Germline loops: CDR1 SGHNT, CDR2 YYREEE (reference sequence).

V gene TRBV5-1 combines with J gene TRBJ1-3; D is ambiguous. The germline gives CDR1 SGHRS, CDR2 YFSETQ. CDR3 size: 15 residues. Between the trimmed V and J ends, which lost 4 bases and 0 bases, there was a span of 11 bases. CDR3 amino acids: CASSQNRDSGNTIYF. The CDR3 DNA sequence: TGCGCCAGCAGCCAAAACAGAGACTCTGGAAACACCATATATTTT.

The chain links TRBV11-3 to TRBJ2-3, with a weak D call TRBD2 (7 bases). CDR1 SGHNT and CDR2 YENEEA come from the germline V gene. Trimming removed 8 bases from V and 4 bases from J, with 19 bases in between. The CDR3 extends over 15 amino acids. The chain's CDR3 is CASRSRGGAADTQYF. The CDR3 nucleotides are TGTGCCAGCCGCTCTAGGGGGGGCGCGGCAGATACGCAGTATTTT.

J is TRBJ1-5 and V is TRBV19; no definite D call. V lost 4 bases and J 2 bases, leaving 12 bases between the germline ends. This CDR3 is built from 15 residues. Germline V gives CDR1 LNHDA, CDR2 SQIVND (reference sequence). The chain's CDR3 is CASSKVRMGNQPQHF. The CDR3 nucleotides are TGTGCCAGTAGTAAGGTTCGGATGGGCAATCAGCCCCAGCATTTT.

The J gene is TRBJ2-7, the V gene TRBV2, with D unresolved. Per germline, CDR1 SNHLY and CDR2 FYNNEI. This CDR3 is 13 amino acids long. The V gene lost 3 bases and the J gene lost 2 bases, with 8 bases spanning the gap. The CDR3 nucleotides are TGTGCCAGCAGTGACGGCTTTACCTACGAGCAGTACTTC. Amino acid sequence: CASSDGFTYEQYF.

The V gene is TRBV7-7, the J gene TRBJ1-4; the match to TRBD1 covers 7 bases. V was pared by 5 bases and J by 11 bases, with 14 bases of the junction left unmatched. The CDR3 is 15 amino acids. CDR1 and CDR2 (germline): SSHAT, FNYEAQ (reference sequence). The CDR3 sequence is CASSIYRGFCRKLFF. The CDR3 DNA reads TGTGCCAGCAGCATCTACAGGGGATTTTGTCGGAAACTGTTTTTT.

The V gene is TRBV6-1, the J gene TRBJ1-4, with TRBD1 matching over 10 bases. Germline assignment: CDR1 MNHNS and CDR2 SASEGT. CDR3 length: 16 residues. The V segment lost 1 base and the J segment 10 bases; nucleotides outside the gene matches: 9. CDR3 protein: CASSEVAGTGDRKLFF. The CDR3 DNA sequence: TGTGCCAGCAGTGAAGTAGCCGGGACAGGGGACCGAAAACTGTTTTTT.

The chain recombines TRBV7-9 with TRBJ1-2, with D unclear. Trimming pared 5 bases from V and 7 bases from J, leaving 14 bases between. Looked up from germline, CDR1 is SEHNR and CDR2 is FQNEAQ (reference sequence). The CDR3 loop spans 13 amino acids. This CDR3 reads CASSLVGVPGYTF. In DNA, the CDR3 is TGTGCCAGCAGCCTGGTGGGCGTGCCTGGCTACACCTTC.

This chain uses TRBV5-1 with TRBJ1-1, with D uncertain. Germline CDR1 and CDR2: SGHRS and YFSETQ. The CDR3 is 15 residues long. Between the trimmed V and J ends, which lost 0 bases and 0 bases, there was a span of 9 bases. CDR3: CASSLGPRLNTEAFF. The CDR3 bases are TGCGCCAGCAGCTTGGGCCCCAGATTGAACACTGAAGCTTTCTTT.

The chain uses TRBV29-1 and TRBJ1-1, with D hard to call. CDR1 is SQVTM, CDR2 ANQGSEA, per germline. V was clipped by 3 bases and J by 1 base, with 12 bases between them. The CDR3 length is 14 residues. DNA for the CDR3: TGCAGCGTTGATTTACCCCTTGGGAACACTGAAGCTTTCTTT. Translation gives CSVDLPLGNTEAFF.

The gene calls are TRBV6-6 and TRBJ1-2, with 10 bases matching TRBD1. CDR1 and CDR2 (germline): MNHNY, SVGAGI (reference sequence). The CDR3 length is 15 residues. V trimming: 4 bases; J trimming: 8 bases; junction bases outside the gene matches: 10. The CDR3 loop reads CASSSPGQGQEGYTF. In DNA, the CDR3 is TGTGCCAGCAGTTCCCCGGGACAGGGGCAGGAGGGCTACACCTTC.

The chain combines TRBV30 with TRBJ2-5; 9 nucleotides line up with TRBD1. The germline V gene encodes CDR1 GTSNPN and CDR2 SVGIG (reference sequence). The CDR3 extends over 14 amino acids. Unmatched junction bases numbered 5, after V lost 4 bases and J lost 2 bases. CDR3: CAWTTGGDQETQYF. As DNA, the CDR3 is TGTGCCTGGACTACAGGGGGCGATCAAGAGACCCAGTACTTC.

The chain couples TRBV6-5 to TRBJ1-2; possible D gene TRBD1, 5 bases. The germline CDR1 and CDR2 sequences are MNHEY and SVGAGI. The CDR3 is made up of 13 amino acids. V dropped 9 bases and J dropped 6 bases, with 17 bases sitting between them. CDR3 amino acids: CARRGGNLDGYTF. The DNA for the CDR3 is TGTGCCAGGAGGGGAGGTAACCTAGATGGCTACACCTTC.

The chain couples TRBV7-6 to TRBJ2-7; 7 bases line up with TRBD2. The J segment lost 3 bases and the V segment lost 1 base, leaving 6 bases of the junction unmatched. The CDR3 totals 15 residues. CDR1 and CDR2 from the germline V gene are SGHVS and FNYEAQ. DNA for the CDR3: TGTGCCAGCAGCTTAGGATCGGGACTATTCTACGAGCAGTACTTC. Translating gives CASSLGSGLFYEQYF.

The chain couples TRBV5-6 to TRBJ2-5, with TRBD2 matching 12 bases. The CDR3 loop spans 17 amino acids. Germline V gene sequence: CDR1 SGHDT, CDR2 YYEEEE. With V trimmed by 4 bases and J by 5 bases, 12 bases remained unmatched. CDR3 in DNA: TGTGCCAGCAGCCGCCACAGACTAGCGGGGGCTTGGGAGACCCAGTACTTC. This translates into CASSRHRLAGAWETQYF.

The chain carries TRBV19 and TRBJ1-1, with 7 bases lining up with TRBD1. Losses at the gene ends were 7 bases for V and 3 bases for J; bases not matched to a gene: 8. Germline V CDR1 and CDR2: LNHDA, SQIVND (reference sequence). There are 14 residues in the CDR3. In nucleotides, the CDR3 is TGTGCCAGTATTCGGACAGGTTTGGACACTGAAGCTTTCTTT. It specifies CASIRTGLDTEAFF.

CDR3 loop: CASSYRDRVYDGYTF. The DNA for the CDR3 is TGTGCCAGCAGTTACCGGGACAGGGTTTATGATGGCTACACCTTC. The chain has TRBV28 and TRBJ1-2; 9 bases match TRBD1. Germline V CDR1 and CDR2: MDHEN, SYDVKM. V was clipped by 4 bases and J by 6 bases; unmatched bases: 9. This CDR3 comprises 15 residues.